Below, one TCR beta chain is given with its context. Its matching antigen is unknown. Germline is not matched at one junction end, which may reflect a read error. CDR3 length: 11 residues. Germline V gene data show CDR1 as MGHRA and CDR2 as YSYEKL. Clones were read by immunoSEQ multiplex PCR, and TCRdb kept only the in-frame ones, dropping some. The sample includes some 41,000 clones, roughly nine tenths of them seen just once. This sample stems from a study of T cells in localized non-small cell lung cancer. The study's findings and limits: Appearance in adjacent lung was seen for a median around 55 of the top 100 tumor clones. Uninvolved adjacent lung showed the highest T cell clonality, exceeding tumor.

This sequence joins TRBV4-1 and TRBJ1-1; D gene uncertain. This material consisted of PBMCs, taken before any cancer treatment. This TCR derives from a woman aged 40-69 years with stage II lung adenocarcinoma. The CDR3, as DNA: TGCGTCAGCAGCTTCGGTAGTGAAGCTTTCTTT. This codes for CVSSFGSEAFF.